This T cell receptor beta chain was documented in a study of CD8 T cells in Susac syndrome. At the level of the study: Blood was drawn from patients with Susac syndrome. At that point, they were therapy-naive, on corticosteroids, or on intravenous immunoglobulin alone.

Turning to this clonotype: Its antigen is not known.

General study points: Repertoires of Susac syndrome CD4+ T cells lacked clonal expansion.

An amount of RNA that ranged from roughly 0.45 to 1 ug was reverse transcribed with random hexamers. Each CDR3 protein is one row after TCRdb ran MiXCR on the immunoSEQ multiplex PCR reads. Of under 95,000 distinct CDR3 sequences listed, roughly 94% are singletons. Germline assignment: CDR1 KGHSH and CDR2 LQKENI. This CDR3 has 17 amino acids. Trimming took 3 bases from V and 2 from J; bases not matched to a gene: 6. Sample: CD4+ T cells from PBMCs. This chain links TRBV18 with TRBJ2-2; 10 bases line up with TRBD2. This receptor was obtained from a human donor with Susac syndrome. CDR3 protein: CASSPRTSGYNTGELFF. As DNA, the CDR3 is TGTGCCAGCTCACCCCGGACTAGCGGATATAACACCGGGGAGCTGTTTTTT. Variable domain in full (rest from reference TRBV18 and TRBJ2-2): NAGVMQNPRHLVRRRGQEARLRCSPMKGHSHVYWYRQLPEEGLKFMVYLQKENIIDESGMPKERFSAEFPKEGPSILRIQQVVRGDSAAYFCASSPRTSGYNTGELFFGEGSRLTVL.